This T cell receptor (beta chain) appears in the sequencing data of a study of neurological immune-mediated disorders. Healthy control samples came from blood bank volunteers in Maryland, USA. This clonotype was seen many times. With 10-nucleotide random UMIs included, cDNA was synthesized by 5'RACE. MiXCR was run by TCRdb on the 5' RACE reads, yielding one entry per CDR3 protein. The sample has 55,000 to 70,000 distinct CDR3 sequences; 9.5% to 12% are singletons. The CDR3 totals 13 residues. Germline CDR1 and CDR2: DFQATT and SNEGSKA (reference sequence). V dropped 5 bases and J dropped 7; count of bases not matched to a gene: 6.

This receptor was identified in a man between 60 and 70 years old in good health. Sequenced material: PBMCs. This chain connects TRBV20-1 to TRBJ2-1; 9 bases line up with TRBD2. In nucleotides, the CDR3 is TGCAGTGCTCCCGGGACTAGCATTAATGAGCAGTTCTTC. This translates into CSAPGTSINEQFF.